A single sample gave rise to the 3 T cell receptor beta chains below, sequenced in a study of OX40 agonist ivuxolimab in advanced cancers. Sequencing used immunoSEQ multiplex PCR; TCRdb keeps in-frame clones, though not all of them. The sample records about 69,000 clones, over 60% being singletons. The sequenced sample was CD4+ or CD8+ T cells sorted from blood, obtained in a trial of the OX40 agonist ivuxolimab. The receptors were sampled from an adult with an advanced solid tumor such as melanoma, head and neck, liver or kidney cancer.

The chain couples TRBV10-3 to TRBJ1-6; D remains unclear. V dropped 0 bases and J dropped 8 bases, with 26 bases sitting between them. CDR1 is ENHRY and CDR2 is SYGVKD in the germline V gene. The CDR3 loop spans 20 amino acids. DNA of the CDR3: TGTGCCATCAGTGAGTCCGTGTTGTCTAGTCCGACGACCCCTGATTCACCCCTCCACTTT. It is translated as CAISESVLSSPTTPDSPLHF.

The chain links TRBV12-5 to TRBJ2-5, with TRBD2 matching 10 bases. In germline, CDR1 is LGHNT, CDR2 FRNRAP. J was trimmed by 5 bases and V by 6 bases; bases with no gene match: 6. The CDR3 covers 14 residues. The CDR3: CASGSGGVSETQYF. In nucleotides, the CDR3 is TGTGCTAGTGGGAGCGGGGGGGTGAGTGAGACCCAGTACTTC.

This clone was seen a few times. The V gene is TRBV5-8, the J gene TRBJ2-2, with 7 bases aligning to TRBD1. The ends lost 2 bases at V and 5 bases at J; junction bases unmatched: 6. The CDR3 loop spans 15 amino acids. Germline V CDR1 and CDR2: SGHTS, YDEGEE. CDR3 sequence reads: CASSFRTGLTGELFF. For the CDR3, the DNA is TGTGCCAGCAGCTTTCGGACAGGATTAACCGGGGAGCTGTTTTTT.